This TCR beta chain was sequenced in a study of blood T cell repertoires in COVID-19. Study-wide background: PBMCs, B-cell-depleted T cells, or T cells provided the cDNA or gDNA that made up the material.

J was trimmed by 5 bases and V by 1 base; bases with no gene match: 3. Germline V gives CDR1 SGHAT, CDR2 FQDESV (reference sequence). This CDR3 contains 15 residues. Sequencing used immunoSEQ multiplex PCR; TCRdb keeps in-frame clones, though not all of them. The sample yields more than 250,000 clones, around four fifths seen once. This TCR was recovered from a man between 60 and 75 years old who had recovered from COVID-19. Sequencing was performed on peripheral blood. The chain recombines TRBV11-1 with TRBJ2-1; 9 nucleotides line up with TRBD1. For the CDR3, the DNA is TGTGCCAGCAGCTTAGACAGGGGGCTCAACAATGAGCAGTTCTTC. Protein product: CASSLDRGLNNEQFF.